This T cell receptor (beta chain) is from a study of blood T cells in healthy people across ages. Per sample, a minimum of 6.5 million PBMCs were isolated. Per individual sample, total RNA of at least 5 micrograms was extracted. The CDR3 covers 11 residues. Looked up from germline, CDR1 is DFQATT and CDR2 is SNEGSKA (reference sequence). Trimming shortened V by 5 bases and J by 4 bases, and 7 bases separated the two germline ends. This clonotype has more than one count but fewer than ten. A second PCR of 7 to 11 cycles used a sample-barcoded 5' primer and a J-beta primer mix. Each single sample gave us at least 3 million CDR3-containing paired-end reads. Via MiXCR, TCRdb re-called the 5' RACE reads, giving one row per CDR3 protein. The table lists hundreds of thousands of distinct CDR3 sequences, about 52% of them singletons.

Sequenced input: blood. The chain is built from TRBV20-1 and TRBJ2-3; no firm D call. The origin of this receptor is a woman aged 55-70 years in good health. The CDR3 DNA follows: TGCAGTGCTGCCGTGGCAGATACGCAGTATTTT. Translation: CSAAVADTQYF.